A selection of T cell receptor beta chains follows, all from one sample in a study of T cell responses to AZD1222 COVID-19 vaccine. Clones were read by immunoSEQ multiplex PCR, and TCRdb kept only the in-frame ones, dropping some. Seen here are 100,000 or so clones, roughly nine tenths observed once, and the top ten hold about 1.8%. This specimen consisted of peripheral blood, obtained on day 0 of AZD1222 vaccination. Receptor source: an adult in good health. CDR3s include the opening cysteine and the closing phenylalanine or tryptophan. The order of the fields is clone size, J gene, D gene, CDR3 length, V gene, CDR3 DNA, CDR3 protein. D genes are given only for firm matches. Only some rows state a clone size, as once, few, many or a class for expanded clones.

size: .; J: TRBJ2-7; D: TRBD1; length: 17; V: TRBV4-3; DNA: TGCGCCAGCAGCCAAGATCTAGGGACAGGACCTTATAGGAAGCAGTACTTC; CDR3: CASSQDLGTGPYRKQYF
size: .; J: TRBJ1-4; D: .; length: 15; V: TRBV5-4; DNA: TGTGCCAGCAGCTCCCAGGGTCGGACTAATGAAAAACTGTTTTTT; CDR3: CASSSQGRTNEKLFF
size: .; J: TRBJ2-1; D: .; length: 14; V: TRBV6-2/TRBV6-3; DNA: TGTGCCAGCAGGTACCGGGGGTTAGGAGGTGAGCAGTTCTTC; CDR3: CASRYRGLGGEQFF
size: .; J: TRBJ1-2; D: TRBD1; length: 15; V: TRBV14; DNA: TGTGCCAGCAGCCAAATTGACAGGGGTTTATATGGCTACACCTTC; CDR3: CASSQIDRGLYGYTF
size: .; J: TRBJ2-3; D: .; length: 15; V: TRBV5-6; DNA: TGTGCCAGCAGCCTCCTCCAAGGAAGCACAGATACGCAGTATTTT; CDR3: CASSLLQGSTDTQYF
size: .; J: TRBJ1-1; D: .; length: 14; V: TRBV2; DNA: TGTGCCAGCAGTGGGCAGATACCGAACACTGAAGCTTTCTTT; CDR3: CASSGQIPNTEAFF
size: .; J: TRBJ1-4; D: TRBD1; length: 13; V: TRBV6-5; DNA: TGTGCCAGCAGTTCCGGGACAGGGGGGAAACTGTTTTTT; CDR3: CASSSGTGGKLFF
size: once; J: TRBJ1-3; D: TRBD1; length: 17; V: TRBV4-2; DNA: TGTGCCAGCAGCCAAGCTGACAGGGGAGGGTCTGGAAACACCATATATTTT; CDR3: CASSQADRGGSGNTIYF
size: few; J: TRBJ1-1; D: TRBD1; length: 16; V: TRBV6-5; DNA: TGTGCCAGCAGCTACGTTCAGGGGGCGACGAACACTGAAGCTTTCTTT; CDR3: CASSYVQGATNTEAFF
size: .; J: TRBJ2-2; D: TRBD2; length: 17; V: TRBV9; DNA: TGTGCCAGCAGCGGCACTAGCGGGAGGTTGGACACCGGGGAGCTGTTTTTT; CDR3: CASSGTSGRLDTGELFF
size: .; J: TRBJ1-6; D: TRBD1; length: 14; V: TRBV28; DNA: TGTGCCAGCAGAGCGACAGGGTATAATTCACCCCTCCACTTT; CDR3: CASRATGYNSPLHF
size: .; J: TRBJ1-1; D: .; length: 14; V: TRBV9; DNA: TGTGCCAGCAGCCCTCCAGTGGGATCCACTGAAGCTTTCTTT; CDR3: CASSPPVGSTEAFF
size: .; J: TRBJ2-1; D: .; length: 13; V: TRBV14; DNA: TGTGCCAGCAGCCAATTACCCTACAATGAGCAGTTCTTC; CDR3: CASSQLPYNEQFF
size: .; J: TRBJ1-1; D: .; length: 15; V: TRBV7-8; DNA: TGTGCCAGCAGCTTAGCGTCAGACTATAACACTGAAGCTTTCTTT; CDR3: CASSLASDYNTEAFF
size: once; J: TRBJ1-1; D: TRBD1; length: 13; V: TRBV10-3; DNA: TGTGCCTCCCAGGGGGCCCCGAACACTGAAGCTTTCTTT; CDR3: CASQGAPNTEAFF
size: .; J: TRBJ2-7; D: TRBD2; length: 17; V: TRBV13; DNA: TGTGCCAGCAGCAATTGGTTAGCGGGAGGGAGCTCCTACGAGCAGTACTTC; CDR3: CASSNWLAGGSSYEQYF
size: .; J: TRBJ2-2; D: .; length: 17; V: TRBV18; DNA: TGTGCCAGCTCACCACTCCCTGTAACCGGAGGGGCCGGGGAGCTGTTTTTT; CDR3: CASSPLPVTGGAGELFF
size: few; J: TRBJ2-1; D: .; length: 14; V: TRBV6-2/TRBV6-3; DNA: TGTGCCAGCAGTTACACGGATCAGGGCACTGAGCAGTTCTTC; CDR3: CASSYTDQGTEQFF
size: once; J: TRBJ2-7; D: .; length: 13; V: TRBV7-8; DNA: TGTGCCAGCAGCTGGGGGACTGGCTACGAGCAGTACTTC; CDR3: CASSWGTGYEQYF
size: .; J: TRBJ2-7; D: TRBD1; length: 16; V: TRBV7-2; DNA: TGTGCCAGCAGCTTAGCGGCGGGACAGGGGGCGCGCGAGCAGTACTTC; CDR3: CASSLAAGQGAREQYF
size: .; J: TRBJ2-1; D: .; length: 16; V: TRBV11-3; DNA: TGTGCCAGCAGCTTAAGATGGGGGACAAATGGGCATGAGCAGTTCTTC; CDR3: CASSLRWGTNGHEQFF
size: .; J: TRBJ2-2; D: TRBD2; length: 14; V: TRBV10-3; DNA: TGTGCCATCAGCCCCAGGGAGGGGACCGGGGAGCTGTTTTTT; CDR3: CAISPREGTGELFF
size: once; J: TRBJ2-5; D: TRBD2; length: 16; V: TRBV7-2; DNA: TGTGCCAGCAGCTTATTCGGACTAGCGGGAGCAGAGACCCAGTACTTC; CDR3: CASSLFGLAGAETQYF
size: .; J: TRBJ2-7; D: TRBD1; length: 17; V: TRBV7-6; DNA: TGTGCCAGCAGCTCGTATCCCAGGGGGTCTAAGCCCTACGAGCAGTACTTC; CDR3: CASSSYPRGSKPYEQYF
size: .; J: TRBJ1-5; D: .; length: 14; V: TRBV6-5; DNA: TGTGCCAGCGGGGGAGGGGGTAGCAATCAGCCCCAGCATTTT; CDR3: CASGGGGSNQPQHF
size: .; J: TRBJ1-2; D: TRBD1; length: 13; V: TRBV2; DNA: TGTGCCAGCCAACCGGGACAGGGGATCGGCTACACCTTC; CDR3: CASQPGQGIGYTF
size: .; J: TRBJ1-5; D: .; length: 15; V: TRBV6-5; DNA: TGTGCCAGCAGCCCACAGGGCCATAGCAATCAGCCCCAGCATTTT; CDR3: CASSPQGHSNQPQHF
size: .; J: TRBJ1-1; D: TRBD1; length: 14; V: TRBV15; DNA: TGTGCCACCAGCAGACTGGGACAGGGGAGTGAAGCTTTCTTT; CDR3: CATSRLGQGSEAFF
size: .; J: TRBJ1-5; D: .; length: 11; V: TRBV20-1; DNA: TGCAGTGCTGTTGGGAGTCAGCCCCAGCATTTT; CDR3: CSAVGSQPQHF
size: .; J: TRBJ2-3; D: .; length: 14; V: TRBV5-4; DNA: TGTGCCAGCAGCTTGGACGAGGGCTCAGATACGCAGTATTTT; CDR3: CASSLDEGSDTQYF
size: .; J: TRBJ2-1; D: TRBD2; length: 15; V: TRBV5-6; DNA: TGTGCCAGCAGCTTCGGTCGGTCTAGCGGGGGGGAGCAGTTCTTC; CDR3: CASSFGRSSGGEQFF
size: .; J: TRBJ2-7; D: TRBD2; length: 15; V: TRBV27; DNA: TGTGCCAGCAGTCTCTCTACGGGAGGGCCCTACGAGCAGTACTTC; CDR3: CASSLSTGGPYEQYF
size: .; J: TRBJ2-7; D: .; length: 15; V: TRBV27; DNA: TGTGCCAGTCAAAGTCGTCTGACAGCTTCCTACGAGCAGTACTTC; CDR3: CASQSRLTASYEQYF
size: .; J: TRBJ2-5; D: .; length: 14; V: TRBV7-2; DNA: TGTGCCAGCAGCACTCGACAGACCCAAGAGACCCAGTACTTC; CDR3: CASSTRQTQETQYF
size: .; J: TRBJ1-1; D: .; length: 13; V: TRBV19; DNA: TGTGCCAGTAGTATATTCTCTTGGGCTGAAGCTTTCTTT; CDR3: CASSIFSWAEAFF
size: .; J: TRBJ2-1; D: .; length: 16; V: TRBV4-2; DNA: TGTGCCAGCAGCCAAGCTGGGAGTGGGGGCTACAATGAGCAGTTCTTC; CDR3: CASSQAGSGGYNEQFF
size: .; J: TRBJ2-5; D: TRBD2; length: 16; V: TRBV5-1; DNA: TGCGCCAGCAGCTTGGAGTCTAGCGGGAGATGGGAGACCCAGTACTTC; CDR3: CASSLESSGRWETQYF
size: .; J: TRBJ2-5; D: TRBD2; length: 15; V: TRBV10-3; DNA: TGTGCCGCCGGCGGTAGCGGGAGGGCCGGGGAGACCCAGTACTTC; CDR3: CAAGGSGRAGETQYF
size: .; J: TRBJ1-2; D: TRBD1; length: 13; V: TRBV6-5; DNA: TGTGCCAGCAGTTACCGGGACAGGGATGGCTACACCTTC; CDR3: CASSYRDRDGYTF
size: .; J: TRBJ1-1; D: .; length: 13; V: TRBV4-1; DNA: TGCGCCAGCAGCCAAGAAGGGGGGGTTGAAGCTTTCTTT; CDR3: CASSQEGGVEAFF